This TCR beta chain appears in the sequencing data of a study of T cell changes during pregnancy in multiple sclerosis. The assay was immunoSEQ multiplex PCR, and TCRdb's table has in-frame clones only and misses some. The sample contains about 43,000 clones, more than 75% of which appear only once. Sequenced sample: PBMCs (not recorded whether the cells were cultured). The source is a female donor with multiple sclerosis, enrolled in a pregnancy study.

The CDR3 nucleotides are TGTGCCAGCAGCTTCCTAGCGGGAGGATGGGATACGCAGTATTTT. It translates to CASSFLAGGWDTQYF. The chain recombines TRBV5-5 with TRBJ2-3; 11 bases align to TRBD2. Germline CDR1 is SGHKS and CDR2 is YYEKEE (reference sequence). CDR3 length equals 15 residues. Germline trimming cut 2 bases from V and 6 bases from J; bases unmatched to any gene: 5.